The 10 T cell receptor beta chains presented below share a single source sample, sequenced in a study of shared clonotypes between healthy human individuals. TCRdb's copy holds only in-frame clones and misses some; the assay was immunoSEQ multiplex PCR. The sample yields about 2.3 million clones, 85% to 95% seen once. Sequences were obtained from naive CD4+ T cells from PBMCs. The subset here: CD45RA+ positively selected. These receptors were obtained from a man between 18 and 35 years old in good health. Some clones in this sample may be carry-over from other donors' samples.

For this clone: This sample includes further DNA sequences coding for the same CDR3. The chain is built from TRBV6-5 and TRBJ2-5; D unresolved. With 0 bases removed from V and 5 bases from J, the gap between germline ends came to 10 bases. From germline, CDR1 is MNHEY and CDR2 SVGAGI. The CDR3 contains 14 residues. The CDR3 reads CASSYSLGGETQYF. The CDR3 nucleotides are TGTGCCAGCAGTTACTCCCTGGGTGGGGAGACCCAGTACTTC.

The J gene is TRBJ2-5, the V gene TRBV28; weak D call: TRBD1 (6 bases). Germline V CDR1 and CDR2: MDHEN, SYDVKM. V gave up 6 bases and J gave up 1 base, with 15 bases separating them. This CDR3 has 15 residues. CDR3 protein: CASRSFTGPQETQYF. DNA for the CDR3: TGTGCCAGCAGGTCATTTACAGGGCCCCAAGAGACCCAGTACTTC.

V is TRBV9 and J is TRBJ2-5, with a weak D call TRBD1 (5 bases). V was trimmed by 0 bases and J by 0 bases, leaving 15 bases between them. CDR3 size: 17 residues. The germline gives CDR1 SGDLS, CDR2 YYNGEE. Written as DNA, the CDR3 is TGTGCCAGCAGCGTAGGAATTGGGGCTCAGTACCAAGAGACCCAGTACTTC. It translates to CASSVGIGAQYQETQYF.

This clone was counted a single time. V is TRBV7-2 and J is TRBJ2-1, with TRBD2 identical over 9 bases. Germline CDR1 reads SGHTA; CDR2 reads FQGNSA. The V gene end was trimmed by 5 bases and the J gene end by 6 bases; junction bases not matched to a gene: 11. The CDR3 loop spans 16 amino acids. CDR3 sequence reads: CASSLRLAVPSNEQFF. The DNA of the CDR3 is TGTGCCAGCAGCCTAAGACTAGCGGTGCCCTCCAATGAGCAGTTCTTC.

The chain carries TRBV7-9 and TRBJ2-5, with D maybe TRBD1 (5 bases). Germline assignment: CDR1 SEHNR and CDR2 FQNEAQ (reference sequence). Between the trimmed V and J ends, which lost 3 bases and 0 bases, there was a span of 8 bases. The CDR3 length is 14 residues. For the CDR3, the DNA is TGTGCCAGCAGCTTCTGGGGCGACCAAGAGACCCAGTACTTC. Translation gives CASSFWGDQETQYF. Full variable domain (remainder filled in from reference TRBV7-9 and TRBJ2-5): DTGVSQNPRHKITKRGQNVTFRCDPISEHNRLYWYRQTLGQGPEFLTYFQNEAQLEKSRLLSDRFSAERPKGSFSTLEIQRTEQGDSAMYLCASSFWGDQETQYFGPGTRLLVL.

CDR3 region: CASMGGGRSTYEQYF. In DNA form, the CDR3 reads TGCGCCAGCATGGGCGGCGGGAGATCGACATACGAGCAGTACTTC. V usage is TRBV5-1 and J usage is TRBJ2-7; 7 bases line up with TRBD2. J was trimmed by 4 bases and V by 6 bases; bases with no gene match: 13. The CDR3 sequence is 15 residues long. From germline, CDR1 is SGHRS and CDR2 YFSETQ.

The CDR3 DNA follows: TGTGCCAGCAGCCAAAGTAGCGGGAGCAACACCGGGGAGCTGTTTTTT. Encoded protein: CASSQSSGSNTGELFF. The V gene is TRBV28, the J gene TRBJ2-2; 9 nucleotides agree with TRBD2. V was clipped by 6 bases and J by 2 bases; unmatched bases: 7. Germline CDR1 and CDR2: MDHEN and SYDVKM. The CDR3 extends over 16 amino acids.

This clone was detected once. V usage is TRBV21-1 and J usage is TRBJ2-3. TRBV21-1 is classified as a pseudogene. The CDR3 extends over 17 amino acids. The CDR3 region has the DNA TGTGCCAGCAGCAAAGAAGGATCGGGCCCTAGCACAGATACGCAGTATTTT. Translating it yields CASSKEGSGPSTDTQYF.

The gene calls are TRBV7-2 and TRBJ1-1; no clear D. This CDR3 has 10 amino acids. The germline CDR1 and CDR2 sequences are SGHTA and FQGNSA. Between the trimmed V and J ends, which lost 5 bases and 11 bases, there was a span of 9 bases. CDR3 residues: CASSTLRAFF. DNA for the CDR3: TGTGCCAGCAGCACACTAAGGGCTTTCTTT.

This rearrangement joins TRBV11-2 to TRBJ2-2; D call uncertain. The CDR3 is 15 residues long. Trimming took off 3 bases at V and 4 bases at J, with 12 bases between the two ends. CDR1 SGHAT and CDR2 FQNNGV come from the germline V gene. CDR3 sequence (DNA): TGTGCCAGCAGCTTTCGGACCCAAAGCACCGGGGAGCTGTTTTTT. Translating it yields CASSFRTQSTGELFF.